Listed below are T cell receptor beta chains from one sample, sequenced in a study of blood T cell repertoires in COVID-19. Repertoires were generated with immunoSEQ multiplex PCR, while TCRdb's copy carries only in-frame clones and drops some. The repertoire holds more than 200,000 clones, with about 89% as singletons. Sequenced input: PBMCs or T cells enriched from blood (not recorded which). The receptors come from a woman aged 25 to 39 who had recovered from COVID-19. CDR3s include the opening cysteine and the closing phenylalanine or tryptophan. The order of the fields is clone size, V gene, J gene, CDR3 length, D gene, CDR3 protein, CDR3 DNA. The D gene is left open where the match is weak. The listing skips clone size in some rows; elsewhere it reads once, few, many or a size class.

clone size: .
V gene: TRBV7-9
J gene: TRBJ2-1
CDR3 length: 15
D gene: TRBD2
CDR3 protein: CASSWRSGADNEQFF
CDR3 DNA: TGTGCCAGCAGCTGGAGGAGCGGGGCAGACAATGAGCAGTTCTTC

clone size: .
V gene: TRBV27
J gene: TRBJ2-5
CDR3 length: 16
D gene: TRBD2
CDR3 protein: CASSPGTSGYQETQYF
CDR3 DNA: TGTGCCAGCAGTCCCGGGACTAGCGGTTACCAAGAGACCCAGTACTTC

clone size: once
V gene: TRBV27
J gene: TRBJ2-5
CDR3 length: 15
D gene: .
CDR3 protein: CASSPSRTIAETQYF
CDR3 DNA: TGTGCCAGCAGTCCCTCACGGACAATAGCTGAGACCCAGTACTTC

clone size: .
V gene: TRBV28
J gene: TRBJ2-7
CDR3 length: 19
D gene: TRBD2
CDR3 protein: CASYSPGGGGIPLAYEQYF
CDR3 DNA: TGTGCCAGCTATTCCCCGGGGGGGGGCGGCATACCTCTTGCCTACGAGCAGTACTTC

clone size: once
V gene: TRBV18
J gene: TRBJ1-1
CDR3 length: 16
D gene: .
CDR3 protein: CASSPPSVGANTEAFF
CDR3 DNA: TGTGCCAGCTCACCACCGTCGGTGGGGGCCAACACTGAAGCTTTCTTT

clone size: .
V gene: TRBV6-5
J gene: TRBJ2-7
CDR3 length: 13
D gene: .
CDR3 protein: CASSSLRVDEQYF
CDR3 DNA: TGTGCCAGCAGTTCCCTGAGGGTAGACGAGCAGTACTTC

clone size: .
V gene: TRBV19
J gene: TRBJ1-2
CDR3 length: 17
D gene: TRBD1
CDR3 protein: CASSTSGTGGSIYGYTF
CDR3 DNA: TGTGCCAGTAGTACCTCCGGGACAGGGGGCTCTATCTATGGCTACACCTTC

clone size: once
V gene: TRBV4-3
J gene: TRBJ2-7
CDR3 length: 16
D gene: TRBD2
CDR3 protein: CASSQDWLAEGYEQYF
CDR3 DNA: TGCGCCAGCAGCCAAGATTGGCTAGCGGAGGGGTACGAGCAGTACTTC

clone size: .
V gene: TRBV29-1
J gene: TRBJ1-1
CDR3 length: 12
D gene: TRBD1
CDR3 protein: CRGTGGFTEAFF
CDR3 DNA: TGTCGGGGGACAGGGGGTTTCACTGAAGCTTTCTTT

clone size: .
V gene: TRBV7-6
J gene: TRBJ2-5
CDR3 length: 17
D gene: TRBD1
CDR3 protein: CASSSSTGQGNFETQYF
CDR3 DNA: TGTGCCAGCAGCTCATCCACTGGACAGGGGAATTTCGAGACCCAGTACTTC

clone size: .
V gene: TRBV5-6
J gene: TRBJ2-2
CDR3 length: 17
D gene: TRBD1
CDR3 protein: CASSLDQGAEVGGELFF
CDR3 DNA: TGTGCCAGCAGCTTGGACCAGGGGGCGGAGGTAGGCGGGGAGCTGTTTTTT

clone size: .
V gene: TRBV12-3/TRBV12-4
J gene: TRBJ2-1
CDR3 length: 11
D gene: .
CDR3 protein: CASGTFLEQFF
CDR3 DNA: TGTGCCAGCGGTACATTTCTTGAGCAGTTCTTC

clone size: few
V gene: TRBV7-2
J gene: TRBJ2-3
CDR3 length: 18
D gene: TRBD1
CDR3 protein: CASSSRLDRVGVTDTQYF
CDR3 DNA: TGTGCCAGCAGCTCGAGATTAGACAGGGTAGGAGTCACAGATACGCAGTATTTT

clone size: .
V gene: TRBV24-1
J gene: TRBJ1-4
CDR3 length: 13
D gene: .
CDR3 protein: CATSDLQNEKLFF
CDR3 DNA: TGTGCCACCAGTGATTTGCAGAACGAAAAACTGTTTTTT

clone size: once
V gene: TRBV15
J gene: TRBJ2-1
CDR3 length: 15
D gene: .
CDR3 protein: CATSSGGTGHNEQFF
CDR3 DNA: TGTGCCACCAGCAGTGGTGGGACTGGTCACAATGAGCAGTTCTTC

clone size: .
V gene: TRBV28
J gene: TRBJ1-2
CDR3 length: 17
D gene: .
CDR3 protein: CASSLILSDPGHYGYTF
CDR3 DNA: TGTGCCAGCAGTTTAATCCTATCCGACCCAGGGCACTATGGCTACACCTTC